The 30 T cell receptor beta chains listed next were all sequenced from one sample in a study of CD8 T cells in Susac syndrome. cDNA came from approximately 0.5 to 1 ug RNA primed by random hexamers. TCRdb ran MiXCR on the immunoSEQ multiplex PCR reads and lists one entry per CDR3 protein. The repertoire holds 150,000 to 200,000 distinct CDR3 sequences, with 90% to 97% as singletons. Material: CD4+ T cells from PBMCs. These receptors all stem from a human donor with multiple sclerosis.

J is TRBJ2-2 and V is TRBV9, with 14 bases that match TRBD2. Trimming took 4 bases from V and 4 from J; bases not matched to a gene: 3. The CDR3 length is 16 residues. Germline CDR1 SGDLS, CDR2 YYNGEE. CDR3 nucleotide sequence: TGTGCCAGCAGCACGGGACTAGCGGGGGCCACCGGGGAGCTGTTTTTT. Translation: CASSTGLAGATGELFF.

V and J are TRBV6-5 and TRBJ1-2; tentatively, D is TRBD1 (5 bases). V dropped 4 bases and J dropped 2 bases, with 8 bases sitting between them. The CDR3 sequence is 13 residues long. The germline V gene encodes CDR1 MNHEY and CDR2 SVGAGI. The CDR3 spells CASSSRDNYGYTF. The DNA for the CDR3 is TGTGCCAGCAGTTCCCGGGACAACTATGGCTACACCTTC.

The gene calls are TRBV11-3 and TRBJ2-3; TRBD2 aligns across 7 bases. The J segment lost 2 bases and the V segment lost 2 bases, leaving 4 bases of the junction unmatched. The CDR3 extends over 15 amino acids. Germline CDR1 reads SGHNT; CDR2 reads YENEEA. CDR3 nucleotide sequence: TGTGCCAGCAGCTTAAGGCTAGCGGACACAGATACGCAGTATTTT. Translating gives CASSLRLADTDTQYF.

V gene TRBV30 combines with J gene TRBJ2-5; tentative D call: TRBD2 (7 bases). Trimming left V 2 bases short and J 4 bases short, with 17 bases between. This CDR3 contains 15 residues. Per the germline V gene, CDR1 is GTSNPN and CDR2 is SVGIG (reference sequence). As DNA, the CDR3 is TGTGCCTGGAGTTGGGGGGGCCGCGGGTCAGAGACCCAGTACTTC. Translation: CAWSWGGRGSETQYF.

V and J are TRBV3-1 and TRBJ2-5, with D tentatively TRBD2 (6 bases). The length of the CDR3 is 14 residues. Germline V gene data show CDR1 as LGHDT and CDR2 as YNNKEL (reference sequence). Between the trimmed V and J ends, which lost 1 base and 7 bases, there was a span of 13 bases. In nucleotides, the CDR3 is TGTGCCAGCAGCCAAGGACTAGTTGGATTGACCCAGTACTTC. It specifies CASSQGLVGLTQYF.

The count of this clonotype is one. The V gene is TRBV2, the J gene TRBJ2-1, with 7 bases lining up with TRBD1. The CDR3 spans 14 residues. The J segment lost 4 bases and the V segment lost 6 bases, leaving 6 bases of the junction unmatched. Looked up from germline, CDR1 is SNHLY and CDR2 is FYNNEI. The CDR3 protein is CASRRTGNYNEQFF. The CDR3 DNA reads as TGTGCCAGCAGGAGGACAGGAAATTACAATGAGCAGTTCTTC.

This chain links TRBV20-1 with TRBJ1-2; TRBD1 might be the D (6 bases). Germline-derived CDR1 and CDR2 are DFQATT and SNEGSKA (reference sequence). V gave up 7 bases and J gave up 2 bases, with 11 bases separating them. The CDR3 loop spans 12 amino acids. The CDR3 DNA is TGCAGTGGGTCTACAGGGAACTATGGCTACACCTTC. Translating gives CSGSTGNYGYTF.

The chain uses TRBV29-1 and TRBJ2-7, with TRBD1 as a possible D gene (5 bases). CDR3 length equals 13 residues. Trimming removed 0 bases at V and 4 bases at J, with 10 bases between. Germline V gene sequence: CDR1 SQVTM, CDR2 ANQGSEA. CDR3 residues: CSVEEDTKYEQYF. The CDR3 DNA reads TGCAGCGTTGAAGAGGACACCAAGTACGAGCAGTACTTC.

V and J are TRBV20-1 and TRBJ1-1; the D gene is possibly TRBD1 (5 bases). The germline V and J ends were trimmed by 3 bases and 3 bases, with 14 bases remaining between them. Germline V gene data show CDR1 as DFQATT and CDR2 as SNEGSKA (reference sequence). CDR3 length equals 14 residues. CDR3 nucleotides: TGCAGTGCTAGGAAGGCGGGGCTCTACACTGAAGCTTTCTTT. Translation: CSARKAGLYTEAFF.

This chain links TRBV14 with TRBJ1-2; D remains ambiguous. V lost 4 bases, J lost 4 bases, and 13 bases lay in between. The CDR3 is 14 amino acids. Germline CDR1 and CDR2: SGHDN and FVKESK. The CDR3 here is CASSPSGNSYGYTF. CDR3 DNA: TGTGCCAGCAGCCCAAGCGGGAACAGCTATGGCTACACCTTC.

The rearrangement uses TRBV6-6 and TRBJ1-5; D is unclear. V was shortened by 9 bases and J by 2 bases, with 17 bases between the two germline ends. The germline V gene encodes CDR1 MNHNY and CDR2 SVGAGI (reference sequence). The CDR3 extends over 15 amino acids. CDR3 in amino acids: CASMEGGSGNQPQHF. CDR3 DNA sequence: TGTGCCAGTATGGAGGGAGGATCGGGCAATCAGCCCCAGCATTTT.

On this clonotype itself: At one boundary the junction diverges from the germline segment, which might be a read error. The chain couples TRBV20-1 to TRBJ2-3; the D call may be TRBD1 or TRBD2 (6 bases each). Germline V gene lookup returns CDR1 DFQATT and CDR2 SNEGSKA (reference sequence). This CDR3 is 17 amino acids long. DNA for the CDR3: TGCAGTGCTAGAGAGGGCAAAGGGGGACTTAGCAAAGATACGCAGTATTTT. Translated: CSAREGKGGLSKDTQYF.

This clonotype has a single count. CDR3 protein: CASSRGGHSSYEQYF. The DNA for the CDR3 is TGTGCCAGCTCCCGGGGGGGGCACAGCTCCTACGAGCAGTACTTC. V and J are TRBV12-3 or TRBV12-4 and TRBJ2-7, with 8 bases fitting TRBD2. CDR3 size: 15 residues. V trimming: 8 bases; J trimming: 0 bases; junction bases outside the gene matches: 9.

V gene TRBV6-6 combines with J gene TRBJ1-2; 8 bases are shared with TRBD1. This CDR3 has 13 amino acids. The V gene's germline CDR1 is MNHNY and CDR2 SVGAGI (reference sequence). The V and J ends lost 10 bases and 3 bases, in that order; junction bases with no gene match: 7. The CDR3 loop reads CATSGGGYYGYTF. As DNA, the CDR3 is TGTGCCACTTCAGGGGGCGGGTACTATGGCTACACCTTC.

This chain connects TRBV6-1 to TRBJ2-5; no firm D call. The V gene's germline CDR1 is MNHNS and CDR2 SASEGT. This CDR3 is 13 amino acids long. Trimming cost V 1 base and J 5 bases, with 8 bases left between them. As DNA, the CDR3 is TGTGCCAGCAGTGAAGGACATTTGGAGACCCAGTACTTC. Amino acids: CASSEGHLETQYF.

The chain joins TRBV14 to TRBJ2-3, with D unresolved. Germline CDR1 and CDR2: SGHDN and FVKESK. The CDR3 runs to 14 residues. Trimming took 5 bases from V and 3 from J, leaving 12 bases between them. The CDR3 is CASSYRIWTDTQYF. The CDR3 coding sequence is TGTGCCAGCAGCTACCGAATTTGGACAGATACGCAGTATTTT.

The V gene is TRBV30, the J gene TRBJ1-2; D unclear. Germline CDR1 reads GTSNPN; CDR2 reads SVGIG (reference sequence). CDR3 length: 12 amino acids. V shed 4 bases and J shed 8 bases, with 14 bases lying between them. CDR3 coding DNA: TGTGCCTGGAACCTCCCGCCAAGCGGCTACACCTTC. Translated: CAWNLPPSGYTF.

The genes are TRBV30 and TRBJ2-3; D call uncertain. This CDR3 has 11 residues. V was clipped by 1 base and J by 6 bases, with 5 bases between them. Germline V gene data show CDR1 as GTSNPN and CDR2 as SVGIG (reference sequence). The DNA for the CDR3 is TGTGCCTGGAGTGCGAAGGATACGCAGTATTTT. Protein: CAWSAKDTQYF.

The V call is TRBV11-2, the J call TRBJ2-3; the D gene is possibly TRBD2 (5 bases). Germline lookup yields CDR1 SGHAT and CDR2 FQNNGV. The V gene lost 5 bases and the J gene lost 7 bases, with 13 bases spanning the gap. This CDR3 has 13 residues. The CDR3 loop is CASSPAPGYTQYF. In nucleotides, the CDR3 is TGTGCCAGCAGCCCCGCACCGGGATATACGCAGTATTTT.

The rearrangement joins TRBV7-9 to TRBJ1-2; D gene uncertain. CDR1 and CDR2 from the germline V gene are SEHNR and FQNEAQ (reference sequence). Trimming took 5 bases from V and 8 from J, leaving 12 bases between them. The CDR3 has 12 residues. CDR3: CASSPWTEGYTF. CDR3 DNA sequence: TGTGCCAGCAGCCCCTGGACGGAAGGCTACACCTTC.

CDR3 DNA: TGCAGTGCTGAAGGGGGTGGGGCCAGGGGCCGGGAGACCCAGTACTTC. Translating it yields CSAEGGGARGRETQYF. The chain links TRBV20-1 to TRBJ2-5; D possibly corresponds to TRBD1 (6 bases). Deletions cut 5 bases from V and 5 bases from J, with 24 bases between. The CDR3 totals 16 residues. CDR1 DFQATT and CDR2 SNEGSKA come from the germline V gene (reference sequence).

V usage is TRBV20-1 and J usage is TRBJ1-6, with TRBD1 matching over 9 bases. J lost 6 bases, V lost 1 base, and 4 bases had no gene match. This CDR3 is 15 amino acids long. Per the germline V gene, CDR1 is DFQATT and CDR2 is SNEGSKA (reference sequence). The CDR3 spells CSARVPGQGNSPLHF. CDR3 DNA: TGCAGTGCTAGAGTACCGGGACAGGGTAATTCACCCCTCCACTTT.

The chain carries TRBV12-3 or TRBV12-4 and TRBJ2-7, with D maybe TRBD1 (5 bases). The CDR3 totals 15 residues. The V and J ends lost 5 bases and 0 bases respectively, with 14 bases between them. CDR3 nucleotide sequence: TGTGCCAGCAGTCCGCGGACACTGAGCTCCTACGAGCAGTACTTC. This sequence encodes CASSPRTLSSYEQYF.

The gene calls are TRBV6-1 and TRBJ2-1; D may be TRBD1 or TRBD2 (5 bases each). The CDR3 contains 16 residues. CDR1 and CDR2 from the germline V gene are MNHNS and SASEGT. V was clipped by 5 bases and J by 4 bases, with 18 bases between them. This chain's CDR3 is CASSSRGTTRYNEQFF. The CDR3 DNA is TGTGCCAGCAGTAGTAGAGGGACCACTAGATACAATGAGCAGTTCTTC.

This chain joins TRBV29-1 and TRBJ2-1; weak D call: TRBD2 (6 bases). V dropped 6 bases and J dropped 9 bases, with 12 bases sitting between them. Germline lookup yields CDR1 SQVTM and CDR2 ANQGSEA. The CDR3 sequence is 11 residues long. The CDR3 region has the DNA TGCAGCGTCCGGGGGTCCGGTGAGCAGTTCTTC. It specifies CSVRGSGEQFF.

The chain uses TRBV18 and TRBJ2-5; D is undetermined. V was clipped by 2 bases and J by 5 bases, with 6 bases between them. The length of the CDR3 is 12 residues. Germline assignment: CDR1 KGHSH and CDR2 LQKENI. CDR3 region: CASSPGFETQYF. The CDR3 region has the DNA TGTGCCAGCTCACCAGGGTTTGAGACCCAGTACTTC.

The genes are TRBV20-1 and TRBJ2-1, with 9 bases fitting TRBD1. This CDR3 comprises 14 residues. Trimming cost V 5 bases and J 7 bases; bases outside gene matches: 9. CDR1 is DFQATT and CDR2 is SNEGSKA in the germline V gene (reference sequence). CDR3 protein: CSASGTGRGNEQFF. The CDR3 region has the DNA TGCAGTGCTTCCGGGACAGGGAGAGGGAATGAGCAGTTCTTC.

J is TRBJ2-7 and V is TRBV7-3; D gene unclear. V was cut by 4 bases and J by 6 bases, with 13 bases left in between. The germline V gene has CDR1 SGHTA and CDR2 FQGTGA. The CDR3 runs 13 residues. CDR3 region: CASSSYPRSEQYF. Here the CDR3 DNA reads TGTGCCAGCAGCTCCTACCCCCGCTCCGAGCAGTACTTC.

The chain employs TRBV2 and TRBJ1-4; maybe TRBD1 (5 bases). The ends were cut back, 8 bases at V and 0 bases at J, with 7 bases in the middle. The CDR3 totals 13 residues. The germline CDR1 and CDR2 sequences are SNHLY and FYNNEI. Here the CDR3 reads CASWGTTNEKLFF. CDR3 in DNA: TGTGCCAGCTGGGGGACAACTAATGAAAAACTGTTTTTT. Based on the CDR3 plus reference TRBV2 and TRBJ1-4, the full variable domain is EPEVTQTPSHQVTQMGQEVILRCVPISNHLYFYWYRQILGQKVEFLVSFYNNEISEKSEIFDDQFSVERPDGSNFTLKIRSTKLEDSAMYFCASWGTTNEKLFFGSGTQLSVL.

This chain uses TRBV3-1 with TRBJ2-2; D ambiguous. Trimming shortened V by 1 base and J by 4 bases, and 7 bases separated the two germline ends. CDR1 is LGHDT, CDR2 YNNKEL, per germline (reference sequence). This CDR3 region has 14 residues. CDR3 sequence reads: CASSQGSATGELFF. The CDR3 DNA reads TGTGCCAGCAGCCAAGGGTCCGCCACCGGGGAGCTGTTTTTT.